This T cell receptor beta chain was retrieved from a study of T cell repertoires in cytomegalovirus infection. Study at large: Based on public TCR beta signatures, there were indications of CMV infection and of a matching HLA type. Study-wide results and limits: Cumulative public TCR beta family frequency identified CMV carriers with the relevant HLA.

In this sample, this clonotype turned up many times. Its cognate antigen is unknown. TCRdb re-called the reads through MiXCR, storing one row per CDR3 protein. This table has approximately 150,000 distinct CDR3 sequences, 5% to 6.5% appearing once. Looked up from germline, CDR1 is SGHTA and CDR2 is FQGNSA. The CDR3 has 15 amino acids. Deletions cut 0 bases from V and 5 bases from J, with 13 bases between. Sequenced input: PBMCs. The clonotype originates from a human donor in good health (CMV status not recorded). Some clones in this sample may be carry-over from other donors' samples. The rearrangement uses TRBV7-2 and TRBJ1-2; TRBD1 might be the D (6 bases). In DNA form, the CDR3 reads TGTGCCAGCAGCTTAGCAGGGGGGGGGCATTATGGCTACACCTTC. Protein: CASSLAGGGHYGYTF. The full variable domain, with the rest looked up from reference TRBV7-2 and TRBJ1-2, is GAGVSQSPSNKVTEKGKDVELRCDPISGHTALYWYRQSLGQGLEFLIYFQGNSAPDKSGLPSDRFSAERTGGSVSTLTIQRTQQEDSAVYLCASSLAGGGHYGYTFGSGTRLTVV.